This T cell receptor beta chain came from a study of T cell changes during pregnancy in multiple sclerosis. In germline, CDR1 is MNHEY, CDR2 SVGAGI. This CDR3 has 14 amino acids. With 8 bases clipped from V and 7 bases from J, the junction kept 13 bases outside the gene matches. TCRdb's table, derived via immunoSEQ multiplex PCR, lists solely in-frame clones and lacks some. Among tens of thousands of clones, roughly 94% were seen once, and the ten largest hold around 5%. This clonotype originated in a female donor in good health, enrolled as a control in a pregnancy study. Sequencing used peripheral blood, obtained in the first trimester of pregnancy. The chain employs TRBV6-5 and TRBJ2-7; 8 bases match TRBD1. The CDR3 coding sequence is TGTGCCAGCGGGATGGACAGGGACCCTAGGGAGCAGTACTTC. As protein: CASGMDRDPREQYF.